Listed below are T cell receptor beta chains from one sample, sequenced in a study of shared clonotypes between healthy human individuals. Measured with immunoSEQ multiplex PCR; TCRdb has only the in-frame clones, and not every one. The sample carries 1 million to 1.3 million clones, roughly 74% recorded once. The specimen was memory CD4+ T cells from PBMCs. These receptors were taken from a man younger than 35 in good health. Some clones in this sample may be carry-over from other donors' samples. CDR3s leave out the opening cysteine and the closing phenylalanine or tryptophan. The size field is filled for only some rows; it gives once, few, many or a size class.

J gene	clone size	V gene	CDR3 protein
TRBJ1-5	NA	TRBV28	ASTRFRGPGQPQH
TRBJ1-1	NA	TRBV5-1	ASSLQGMNTEAF
TRBJ2-7	NA	TRBV7-8	ASGQTYEQY
TRBJ1-6	NA	TRBV4-3	ASSLGLFNSPLH
TRBJ2-7	NA	TRBV28	ASSFLREQGAPIHEQY
TRBJ1-1	NA	TRBV20-1	SVTGDTEAF
TRBJ2-7	NA	TRBV7-2	ASSLGSLAGDEQY
TRBJ2-3	once	TRBV19	ASTGLAESDTQY
TRBJ2-1	NA	TRBV7-2	ASTDGGGYNEQF
TRBJ2-5	NA	TRBV27	ASSPRVAVQETQY
NA	NA	TRBV27	ASSFRTSGRIAYEQY
TRBJ2-2	NA	TRBV27	ASSSREGLHTGELF
TRBJ2-2	NA	TRBV5-1	ASSPSANTGELF
TRBJ1-1	NA	TRBV16	ASSQYHRGPTEAF
TRBJ2-5	NA	TRBV18	ASSPFGEGTQY
TRBJ2-7	NA	TRBV11-1	ASSYGQGKGSSSYEQY
TRBJ2-7	NA	TRBV5-1	ASRWSREIKQY
TRBJ1-2	NA	TRBV6-9	ASRHTGFYGYT
TRBJ2-1	NA	TRBV28	ASSYRPGEPQF
TRBJ2-1	NA	TRBV2	ASSEDGAYNEQF
TRBJ2-5	NA	TRBV2	ASNGLTGDQY
TRBJ2-7	NA	TRBV4-1	ASSQETGSGYEQY
TRBJ2-1	NA	TRBV18	ASSQELTGTGTLEQF
TRBJ2-3	NA	TRBV28	ASGLAGITPSTDTQY
TRBJ1-5	NA	TRBV2	ASSVEGGNNQPQH
TRBJ2-7	NA	TRBV29-1	SKSSPYEQY
TRBJ2-1	once	TRBV20-1	SARDLNEQF